This entry is about one TCR beta chain. The sample is drawn from a study of OX40 agonist ivuxolimab in advanced cancers. J lost 3 bases, V lost 5 bases, and 10 bases had no gene match. Germline V gene sequence: CDR1 SEHNR, CDR2 FQNEAQ (reference sequence). The CDR3 length is 15 residues. Profiled with immunoSEQ multiplex PCR; TCRdb holds only in-frame clones, not every one. The sample has more than 45,000 clones; 94% are singletons. Material: CD4+ or CD8+ T cells sorted from blood, obtained in a trial of the OX40 agonist ivuxolimab. The TCR comes from an adult with an advanced solid tumor such as melanoma, head and neck, liver or kidney cancer. V is TRBV7-9 and J is TRBJ2-7; 7 nucleotides agree with TRBD1. This CDR3 is CASSPLRDSHYEQYF. The CDR3 DNA sequence: TGTGCCAGCAGCCCCCTCCGGGACAGCCACTACGAGCAGTACTTC.